One sample yielded the 22 T cell receptor beta chains listed below, sequenced in a study of T-cell reconstitution after alpha-beta-depleted transplantation in children. The TCRbeta library incorporated unique molecular identifiers. From the PCR reads, TCRdb called clonotypes with MiXCR, one entry per CDR3 protein. Of 98,000 or so distinct CDR3 sequences listed, around a quarter are singletons. The specimen comprised PBMCs, sampled before TCRalphabeta/CD19-depleted stem cell transplant. The receptors come from a boy between 2 and 10 years old with acute lymphoblastic leukemia, due to receive a stem cell transplant.

This clonotype was detected a few times. This chain connects TRBV3-1 to TRBJ2-5, with D possibly matching TRBD2 (5 bases). The CDR3 totals 16 residues. Trimming removed 4 bases from V and 3 bases from J, with 18 bases in between. Germline V lookup: CDR1 LGHDT, CDR2 YNNKEL (reference sequence). The CDR3 here is CASSLGLRGGEETQYF. In DNA form, the CDR3 reads TGTGCCAGCAGCCTTGGGTTACGCGGAGGTGAAGAGACCCAGTACTTC.

There are a few counts of this clonotype. The CDR3 here is CASSGQYSNQPQHF. The CDR3, as DNA: TGTGCCAGCAGTGGCCAATATAGCAATCAGCCCCAGCATTTT. The chain uses TRBV25-1 and TRBJ1-5; D is undetermined. This CDR3 spans 14 amino acids. Germline CDR1 reads MGHDK; CDR2 reads SYGVNS. Trimming left V 4 bases short and J 0 bases short, with 7 bases between.

V gene TRBV20-1 combines with J gene TRBJ2-5; 11 bases map to TRBD2. This CDR3 spans 17 amino acids. Germline CDR1 is DFQATT and CDR2 is SNEGSKA (reference sequence). V was clipped by 6 bases and J by 5 bases; unmatched bases: 17. The CDR3 region has the DNA TGCAGTGCAAGTGGGACTAGCGGAGGTTGGATGGGGGAGACCCAGTACTTC. The encoded protein is CSASGTSGGWMGETQYF.

This clonotype was counted between two and nine times. The genes are TRBV5-1 and TRBJ2-1; D remains ambiguous. The CDR3 is made up of 16 amino acids. V shed 1 base and J shed 4 bases, with 15 bases lying between them. Per the germline V gene, CDR1 is SGHRS and CDR2 is YFSETQ. CDR3 region: CASSLLRSSSYNEQFF. CDR3 coding DNA: TGCGCCAGCAGCTTGCTTAGGTCCTCTTCGTACAATGAGCAGTTCTTC.

This clonotype was detected only a few times. This chain joins TRBV7-9 and TRBJ2-1; 10 bases match TRBD1. In germline, CDR1 is SEHNR, CDR2 FQNEAQ (reference sequence). V lost 6 bases, J lost 2 bases, and 7 bases stayed unmatched. There are 16 residues in the CDR3. CDR3 protein: CASRRIDRGPYNEQFF. CDR3 in DNA: TGTGCCAGCAGACGGATTGACAGGGGGCCCTACAATGAGCAGTTCTTC.

V is TRBV29-1 and J is TRBJ2-7; D is possibly TRBD1 (7 bases). CDR3 length equals 15 residues. Per the germline V gene, CDR1 is SQVTM and CDR2 is ANQGSEA. Trimming pared 4 bases from V and 2 bases from J, leaving 18 bases between. The CDR3 region has the DNA TGCAGCGTTGTAGGGGGGACAGTACCCCCCTACGAGCAGTACTTC. Translation gives CSVVGGTVPPYEQYF.

This clonotype was found a few times. V and J are TRBV4-3 and TRBJ1-5; D unresolved. V was trimmed by 1 base and J by 0 bases, leaving 4 bases between them. This CDR3 contains 14 residues. CDR1 and CDR2 (germline): LGHNA, YSLEER. The CDR3 nucleotides read TGCGCCAGCAGCCAAGTCGTTAGCAATCAGCCCCAGCATTTT. Amino acids: CASSQVVSNQPQHF.

The chain combines TRBV10-3 with TRBJ2-5; D might be TRBD2 (6 bases). Germline V gene lookup returns CDR1 ENHRY and CDR2 SYGVKD. Trimming removed 4 bases from V and 4 bases from J, with 22 bases in between. This CDR3 contains 17 residues. CDR3 coding DNA: TGTGCCATCAGTGTCTACGAGAGCGGAGGGATATTAGAGACCCAGTACTTC. Translated: CAISVYESGGILETQYF.

This sequence joins TRBV20-1 and TRBJ2-7; D unclear. Trimming shortened V by 4 bases and J by 7 bases, and 11 bases separated the two germline ends. Germline loops: CDR1 DFQATT, CDR2 SNEGSKA (reference sequence). This CDR3 is built from 11 residues. The CDR3 region is CSATNSGEQYF. The CDR3 DNA reads TGCAGTGCTACTAACAGTGGGGAGCAGTACTTC.

V is TRBV7-3 and J is TRBJ2-1, with TRBD2 matching over 9 bases. The V gene's germline CDR1 is SGHTA and CDR2 FQGTGA. J lost 6 bases, V lost 0 bases, and 6 bases had no gene match. This CDR3 spans 16 amino acids. The CDR3 loop reads CASSLTWQRGANEQFF. The CDR3 DNA follows: TGTGCCAGCAGCTTAACTTGGCAGCGGGGGGCCAATGAGCAGTTCTTC.

The rearrangement links TRBV10-3 to TRBJ1-4; D call uncertain. This CDR3 spans 11 amino acids. The germline gives CDR1 ENHRY, CDR2 SYGVKD. V lost 3 bases to trimming and J lost 7 bases, with 3 bases between them. The CDR3 nucleotides read TGTGCCATCAGTGATGGTGAAAAACTGTTTTTT. Translated: CAISDGEKLFF.

The genes are TRBV11-2 and TRBJ2-7, with D tentatively TRBD2 (6 bases). With 1 base removed from V and 2 bases from J, the gap between germline ends came to 12 bases. This CDR3 is built from 15 residues. Germline CDR1 and CDR2: SGHAT and FQNNGV. The CDR3: CASSLVAEYAYEQYF. The CDR3 DNA is TGTGCCAGCAGCTTAGTAGCGGAGTACGCCTACGAGCAGTACTTC.

This clonotype has just a few counts. At one end the junction does not follow the germline gene, possibly because of a read error. J is TRBJ1-1 and V is TRBV20-1; no firm D call. The CDR3 runs 11 residues. Germline CDR1 is DFQATT and CDR2 is SNEGSKA (reference sequence). CDR3 in amino acids: CSVRGSREAFF. The CDR3 DNA follows: TGCAGTGTTAGAGGGTCCAGGGAAGCTTTCTTT.

This clonotype was seen many times. The chain joins TRBV10-3 to TRBJ2-3; a possible D gene is TRBD2 (7 bases). Trimming cost V 10 bases and J 3 bases, with 20 bases left between them. This CDR3 is 15 amino acids long. From germline, CDR1 is ENHRY and CDR2 SYGVKD. The CDR3 nucleotides are TGTGCCACAGGGAAGGGGGGGGCACAAACAGATACGCAGTATTTT. Encoded protein: CATGKGGAQTDTQYF.

This clonotype was seen more than once but under ten times. The rearrangement uses TRBV5-5 and TRBJ2-6; TRBD1 agrees at 8 bases. The V gene's germline CDR1 is SGHKS and CDR2 YYEKEE (reference sequence). The CDR3 runs 18 residues. Trimming removed 7 bases from V and 0 bases from J; junction bases left unmatched: 12. CDR3 DNA sequence: TGTGCCAGCGGCTGGGGGACAGGCAGCTTCTCTGGGGCCAACGTCCTGACTTTC. Translated: CASGWGTGSFSGANVLTF. Supplemented by reference TRBV5-5 and TRBJ2-6, the full variable domain reads DAGVTQSPTHLIKTRGQQVTLRCSPISGHKSVSWYQQVLGQGPQFIFQYYEKEERGRGNFPDRFSARQFPNYSSELNVNALLLGDSALYLCASGWGTGSFSGANVLTFGAGSRLTVL.

J is TRBJ2-1 and V is TRBV28; no clear D gene. Germline V CDR1 and CDR2: MDHEN, SYDVKM. Between the trimmed V and J ends, which lost 7 bases and 7 bases, there was a span of 11 bases. The CDR3 consists of 12 residues. The CDR3 DNA reads TGTGCCAGCACCTCACGCCCTAATGAGCAGTTCTTC. It is translated as CASTSRPNEQFF. The full variable domain, completed using reference TRBV28 and TRBJ2-1, is DVKVTQSSRYLVKRTGEKVFLECVQDMDHENMFWYRQDPGLGLRLIYFSYDVKMKEKGDIPEGYSVSREKKERFSLILESASTNQTSMYLCASTSRPNEQFFGPGTRLTVL.

This clonotype showed up many times. This chain connects TRBV29-1 to TRBJ2-1; TRBD2 matches at 10 bases. Germline V gives CDR1 SQVTM, CDR2 ANQGSEA. The junction had 32 bases not matched to a gene; V was cut back by 8 bases and J by 7 bases. The CDR3 consists of 21 residues. In DNA form, the CDR3 reads TGCAGCCTCGCGGGACACAGGACTAGCGGACCTTTAACGGTATTAGTTAATGAGCAGTTCTTC. Its translation is CSLAGHRTSGPLTVLVNEQFF.

The J gene is TRBJ2-3, the V gene TRBV7-2, with 15 bases matching TRBD2. V shed 4 bases, J shed 11 bases, and the junction held 10 bases outside the gene matches. This CDR3 region has 16 residues. CDR1 is SGHTA, CDR2 FQGNSA, per germline. CDR3 region: CASSSEGLAGGFMQYF. Here the CDR3 DNA reads TGTGCCAGCAGCTCCGAGGGACTAGCGGGAGGATTTATGCAGTATTTT.

This clonotype was seen a handful of times. The V call is TRBV27, the J call TRBJ2-1; D is possibly TRBD1 or TRBD2 (5 bases each). Germline CDR1 reads MNHEY; CDR2 reads SMNVEV (reference sequence). This CDR3 comprises 16 residues. The V and J ends lost 3 bases and 6 bases respectively, with 18 bases between them. CDR3 DNA sequence: TGTGCCAGCAGTTTGTGGGGGACGAGTGGTCCCAATGAGCAGTTCTTC. This translates into CASSLWGTSGPNEQFF.

This clonotype was observed a handful of times. The rearrangement joins TRBV5-1 to TRBJ2-7; TRBD2 agrees at 7 bases. The V and J ends lost 5 bases and 3 bases, in that order; junction bases with no gene match: 8. The CDR3 has 14 residues. Germline V gives CDR1 SGHRS, CDR2 YFSETQ. The CDR3 sequence: CASRIFPGGYEQYF. The CDR3 region has the DNA TGCGCCAGCAGGATTTTTCCGGGAGGCTACGAGCAGTACTTC.

This clonotype has more than one count but fewer than ten. The J gene is TRBJ2-1, the V gene TRBV3-1; TRBD1 matches 10 bases. The trim removed 3 bases at V and 1 base at J, leaving 9 bases unmatched. The CDR3 contains 18 residues. Germline V CDR1 and CDR2: LGHDT, YNNKEL (reference sequence). The CDR3 loop is CASSHHTGTGVSYNEQFF. The CDR3, as DNA: TGTGCCAGCAGCCACCACACCGGGACAGGGGTATCCTACAATGAGCAGTTCTTC.

Concerning this clonotype: A clone one base away is much larger, so this may be a read error. The rearrangement joins TRBV7-2 to TRBJ2-3; D gene unclear. Germline-derived CDR1 and CDR2 are SGHTA and FQGNSA. The CDR3 is 16 amino acids. In DNA, the CDR3 is TGTGCCAACAGCTTAATAGCCGGACGGGCCACAGATACGCAGTATTTT. Its protein product is CANSLIAGRATDTQYF.